The 14 T cell receptor beta chains listed next were all sequenced from one sample in a study of chronic HIV infection and antiretroviral therapy. TCRdb re-derived calls from the 5' RACE reads in MiXCR, one entry per CDR3 protein. Here the sample spans 40,000 to 60,000 distinct CDR3 sequences, under 20% being singletons. The sample comprised peripheral blood. The receptors were gathered from an adult who had HIV and had not received antiretroviral therapy, or was an uninfected healthy control (not recorded which).

This clonotype appeared a few times. This sequence joins TRBV4-2 and TRBJ2-5, with 7 bases lining up with TRBD1. The J segment lost 0 bases and the V segment lost 4 bases, leaving 8 bases of the junction unmatched. The CDR3 consists of 16 residues. Germline V gene lookup returns CDR1 LGHNA and CDR2 YNFKEQ. The CDR3 coding sequence is TGTGCCAGCAGCCCACGTGGGGGACAGAACCAAGAGACCCAGTACTTC. This encodes CASSPRGGQNQETQYF.

The J gene is TRBJ2-1, the V gene TRBV18, with TRBD2 identical over 9 bases. V shed 3 bases and J 0 bases; nucleotides not matched to a gene: 9. The length of the CDR3 is 18 residues. Germline V gene sequence: CDR1 KGHSH, CDR2 LQKENI. The CDR3 sequence is CASSPAGLALSSYNEQFF. The DNA for the CDR3 is TGTGCCAGCTCACCCGCCGGACTAGCGCTGAGCTCCTACAATGAGCAGTTCTTC.

This clonotype was detected only a few times. This chain connects TRBV10-3 to TRBJ2-7; 10 nucleotides line up with TRBD2. CDR3 length: 12 amino acids. J lost 4 bases, V lost 7 bases, and 1 base had no gene match. Per germline, CDR1 ENHRY and CDR2 SYGVKD. CDR3 DNA: TGTGCCATCAATAGCGGGAGGTACGAGCAGTACTTC. Its protein product is CAINSGRYEQYF.

V gene TRBV4-1 combines with J gene TRBJ2-7; 7 bases align to TRBD2. The junction had 13 bases not matched to a gene; V was cut back by 0 bases and J by 2 bases. The CDR3 spans 18 residues. Germline CDR1 MGHRA, CDR2 YSYEKL. CDR3 sequence (DNA): TGCGCCAGCAGCCAAGAATGGGGAGGGGCGGGACGGACCTACGAGCAGTACTTC. It specifies CASSQEWGGAGRTYEQYF.

This clonotype was counted between two and nine times. This rearrangement joins TRBV10-3 to TRBJ1-6, with D possibly TRBD1 on 5 matching bases. The CDR3 is made up of 13 amino acids. The germline gives CDR1 ENHRY, CDR2 SYGVKD. The germline V and J ends were trimmed by 6 bases and 7 bases, with 10 bases remaining between them. CDR3 nucleotide sequence: TGTGCCATCAGGGGGGGTGTAAATTCACCCCTCCACTTT. This encodes CAIRGGVNSPLHF.

This clonotype was seen a handful of times. The V call is TRBV7-2, the J call TRBJ1-2; D not certain. The length of the CDR3 is 15 residues. Looked up from germline, CDR1 is SGHTA and CDR2 is FQGNSA. V gave up 1 base and J gave up 0 bases, with 9 bases separating them. This CDR3 is CASSLGVGTNYGYTF. CDR3 sequence (DNA): TGTGCCAGCAGCTTAGGGGTTGGGACTAACTATGGCTACACCTTC.

This clonotype was found many times. The chain uses TRBV12-3 or TRBV12-4 and TRBJ2-1; D not resolved. The CDR3 has 13 amino acids. Trimming removed 6 bases from V and 6 bases from J, with 12 bases in between. Written as DNA, the CDR3 is TGTGCCAGCAGCCCCCGTTTGCGCAATGAGCAGTTCTTC. This codes for CASSPRLRNEQFF.

This chain links TRBV10-3 with TRBJ2-3, with D possibly TRBD2 on 6 matching bases. Germline values: CDR1 ENHRY, CDR2 SYGVKD. This CDR3 comprises 13 residues. V lost 8 bases and J 2 bases, leaving 11 bases between the germline ends. CDR3 nucleotide sequence: TGTGCCATCCACCGGGAGTCCACAGATACGCAGTATTTT. Its translation: CAIHRESTDTQYF.

This clonotype came up a few times. The CDR3 is CASSWGQRPNVLTF. The CDR3 coding sequence is TGTGCCAGCAGCTGGGGACAACGACCCAACGTCCTGACTTTC. The chain uses TRBV7-6 and TRBJ2-6; tentative D call: TRBD1 (6 bases). CDR3 length: 14 amino acids. Between the trimmed V and J ends, which lost 4 bases and 8 bases, there was a span of 12 bases. Germline V lookup: CDR1 SGHVS, CDR2 FNYEAQ.

In this sample, this clonotype turned up many times. This chain uses TRBV29-1 with TRBJ1-1; the match to TRBD1 covers 8 bases. The CDR3 length is 13 residues. Germline-derived CDR1 and CDR2 are SQVTM and ANQGSEA. The V gene end was trimmed by 3 bases and the J gene end by 4 bases; junction bases not matched to a gene: 4. CDR3 residues: CSVEGTGGTEAFF. For the CDR3, the DNA is TGCAGCGTTGAGGGAACAGGGGGCACTGAAGCTTTCTTT. The complete variable domain, with remaining parts taken from reference TRBV29-1 and TRBJ1-1, reads SAVISQKPSRDICQRGTSLTIQCQVDSQVTMMFWYRQQPGQSLTLIATANQGSEATYESGFVIDKFPISRPNLTFSTLTVSNMSPEDSSIYLCSVEGTGGTEAFFGQGTRLTVV.

This clonotype was detected a few times. This chain connects TRBV5-1 to TRBJ2-6, with D perhaps TRBD1 or TRBD2 (5 bases each). The CDR3 contains 15 residues. The V end lost 2 bases, the J end lost 2 bases, and 8 bases lay between the germline ends. Germline CDR1 reads SGHRS; CDR2 reads YFSETQ. DNA for the CDR3: TGCGCCAGCAGCTTAGAGGGGACTGGGGCCAACGTCCTGACTTTC. Its protein product is CASSLEGTGANVLTF.

The chain uses TRBV24-1 and TRBJ2-5; TRBD1 aligns across 7 bases. Germline CDR1 and CDR2: KGHDR and SFDVKD. The V segment lost 4 bases and the J segment 5 bases; nucleotides outside the gene matches: 9. The CDR3 has 15 amino acids. Here the CDR3 reads CATSDLGPTGETQYF. CDR3 in DNA: TGTGCCACCAGTGACCTGGGACCGACAGGGGAGACCCAGTACTTC.

In this sample, this clonotype turned up once. The V call is TRBV3-1, the J call TRBJ2-1; the match to TRBD2 covers 11 bases. The CDR3 is 21 amino acids. Trimming took 1 base from V and 7 from J; bases not matched to a gene: 21. CDR1 LGHDT and CDR2 YNNKEL come from the germline V gene (reference sequence). The CDR3 DNA is TGTGCCAGCAGCCAAGCCAGGGCTTGGCTAGCGGGAGGACATTCTGGGAATGAGCAGTTCTTC. This encodes CASSQARAWLAGGHSGNEQFF.

This clonotype has just a few counts. The chain joins TRBV4-1 to TRBJ2-6; 9 bases map to TRBD1. CDR1 is MGHRA and CDR2 is YSYEKL in the germline V gene. There are 18 residues in the CDR3. With V trimmed by 5 bases and J by 2 bases, 10 bases remained unmatched. This CDR3 is CASSEGGQGRPGANVLTF. The CDR3 DNA follows: TGCGCCAGCAGCGAAGGGGGACAGGGCAGGCCTGGGGCCAACGTCCTGACTTTC.